The rows below give T cell receptor beta chains drawn from one sample of a study of blood T cell repertoires in COVID-19. Data came from immunoSEQ multiplex PCR; TCRdb stores just in-frame clones and leaves some out. The table records 60,000 to 90,000 clones, 85% of them present only once. Sequenced material: peripheral blood. The receptors stem from a man aged 55-75 years with COVID-19, enrolled during active disease. Both conserved end residues are part of each CDR3. Fields, in order: D gene, V gene, J gene, CDR3 protein, CDR3 DNA. D genes are given only for firm matches.

>TRBD2|TRBV9|TRBJ2-5
CASSVATSGRAEETQYF
TGTGCCAGCAGCGTAGCTACTAGCGGGAGGGCCGAGGAGACCCAGTACTTC
>-|TRBV28|TRBJ2-1
CASSLSPVVGGEQFF
TGTGCCAGCAGTTTATCCCCGGTTGTGGGGGGTGAGCAGTTCTTC
>TRBD2|TRBV4-2|TRBJ2-1
CASSQVGGSPNEQFF
TGTGCCAGCAGCCAAGTTGGCGGGAGCCCCAATGAGCAGTTCTTC
>-|TRBV19|TRBJ2-7
CASSSGITREQYF
TGTGCCAGTAGTAGCGGGATTACGAGGGAGCAGTACTTC
>-|TRBV28|TRBJ2-1
CATSLQGDNEQFF
TGTGCCACCAGCCTACAAGGAGACAATGAGCAGTTCTTC
>TRBD1|TRBV2|TRBJ1-2
CASSTDREFGYTF
TGTGCCAGCAGCACTGACAGGGAGTTTGGCTACACCTTC
>TRBD1|TRBV10-1|TRBJ1-3
CASTGQGPLRGNTIYF
TGCGCCAGCACGGGACAGGGACCTCTTCGGGGAAACACCATATATTTT
>TRBD2|TRBV6-1|TRBJ2-7
CASSEGAGADEQYF
TGTGCCAGCAGTGAAGGGGCGGGAGCCGACGAGCAGTACTTC
>TRBD1|TRBV20-1|TRBJ1-2
CSASDSGTGAYSF
TGCAGTGCTAGTGACTCCGGGACAGGGGCTTACAGCTTC
>-|TRBV29-1|TRBJ1-2
CSVEEQINYGYTF
TGCAGCGTTGAAGAACAGATTAACTATGGCTACACCTTC
>TRBD1|TRBV3-1/TRBV3-2|TRBJ1-1
CASSPTTGVNTEAFF
TGTGCCAGCAGCCCCACCACAGGGGTGAACACTGAAGCTTTCTTT
>-|TRBV5-1|TRBJ1-2
CASSKREGADGYTF
TGCGCCAGCAGCAAACGGGAGGGAGCGGATGGCTACACCTTC
>-|TRBV28|TRBJ1-1
CASSFTRGTEAFF
TGTGCCAGCAGTTTTACCAGGGGCACTGAAGCTTTCTTT